A single sample is the source of the 12 T cell receptor beta chains below, sequenced in a study of regulatory T cells in long-lasting Graves disease. HTBI primers from iRepertoire and Arm-PCR of CDR3 regions yielded the TCR beta libraries. TCRdb passed the multiplex PCR reads through MiXCR, listing each CDR3 protein once. The profile shows roughly 510,000 distinct CDR3 sequences, more than 15% of them singletons. Specified time point: newly diagnosed GD, antithyroid drugs for less than 3 months. Extracted RNA from PBMCs served as the source of the TCR library. In addition, the sample was reused for a study of T cells in Graves' hyperthyroidism and ophthalmopathy.

The sequencing here drew on peripheral blood mononuclear cells (PBMCs), taken at new diagnosis, from a patient treated with antithyroid drugs. These receptors were taken from a man between 18 and 29 years old with Graves disease.

This clonotype was detected ten times or more. CDR3 region: CASKRAASGRGGETQYF. The CDR3 DNA reads TGTGCCAGCAAAAGGGCGGCTAGCGGGAGAGGGGGAGAGACCCAGTACTTC. The chain is built from TRBV3-1 and TRBJ2-5; 10 positions agree with TRBD2. The CDR3 sequence is 17 residues long. The germline V gene has CDR1 LGHDT and CDR2 YNNKEL (reference sequence). V shed 7 bases, J shed 4 bases, and the junction held 15 bases outside the gene matches.

The chain uses TRBV6-1 and TRBJ2-1, with 8 nucleotides matching TRBD2. Trimming took 2 bases from V and 6 from J; bases not matched to a gene: 6. This CDR3 region has 15 residues. The germline V gene encodes CDR1 MNHNS and CDR2 SASEGT. The CDR3 region is CASSEWLAGPNEQFF. CDR3 bases: TGTGCCAGCAGTGAATGGTTAGCGGGACCCAATGAGCAGTTCTTC.

In its sample, this clonotype was seen many times. The chain has TRBV20-1 and TRBJ2-1, with D tentatively TRBD2 (6 bases). This CDR3 is built from 16 residues. Per germline, CDR1 DFQATT and CDR2 SNEGSKA (reference sequence). Trimming shortened V by 3 bases and J by 9 bases, and 24 bases separated the two germline ends. This chain's CDR3 is CSASLGGSEQLIEQFF. Here the CDR3 DNA reads TGCAGTGCTAGTTTGGGGGGTTCGGAGCAGCTTATTGAGCAGTTCTTC.

A few counts support this clonotype. The J gene is TRBJ2-1, the V gene TRBV20-1, with 7 bases aligning to TRBD2. This CDR3 comprises 15 residues. The V gene end was trimmed by 0 bases and the J gene end by 6 bases; junction bases not matched to a gene: 8. The germline V gene has CDR1 DFQATT and CDR2 SNEGSKA (reference sequence). The CDR3 DNA reads as TGCAGTGCTAGAGAACCCGCGGGAGTCTCCAATGAGCAGTTCTTC. As protein: CSAREPAGVSNEQFF.

The table lists this clonotype with many counts. The chain has TRBV7-9 and TRBJ1-4; maybe TRBD1 (5 bases). V was pared by 2 bases and J by 10 bases, with 14 bases between. Germline CDR1 reads SEHNR; CDR2 reads FQNEAQ (reference sequence). This CDR3 has 14 amino acids. In nucleotides, the CDR3 is TGTGCCAGCAGCTTACCCCAGGTGGGGGGAAAACTGTTTTTT. Its protein is CASSLPQVGGKLFF.

This clonotype has a count of ten or more. DNA for the CDR3: TGTGCCAGCAGCCCCTGGACTAGCGCCTCCTACAATGAGCAGTTCTTC. It codes for CASSPWTSASYNEQFF. This sequence joins TRBV7-8 and TRBJ2-1; TRBD2 agrees at 9 bases. V shed 5 bases, J shed 0 bases, and the junction held 5 bases outside the gene matches. The CDR3 consists of 16 residues. The germline V gene encodes CDR1 SGHVS and CDR2 FQNEAQ.

This clonotype was counted only a few times. The V gene is TRBV29-1, the J gene TRBJ2-5, with 8 positions matching TRBD1. This CDR3 is 12 amino acids long. Per germline, CDR1 SQVTM and CDR2 ANQGSEA. V dropped 6 bases and J dropped 5; count of bases not matched to a gene: 5. CDR3 residues: CSVRQGWETQYF. In nucleotides, the CDR3 is TGCAGCGTACGACAGGGGTGGGAGACCCAGTACTTC.

This clonotype has ten or more counts. The chain joins TRBV12-3 or TRBV12-4 to TRBJ2-7, with no clear D. V gave up 4 bases and J gave up 0 bases, with 4 bases separating them. The CDR3 has 12 residues. CDR3 sequence reads: CASSSNSYEQYF. CDR3 bases: TGTGCCAGCAGTTCCAACTCCTACGAGCAGTACTTC.

In its sample, this clonotype was seen a few times. This sequence joins TRBV5-6 and TRBJ2-7, with D maybe TRBD2 (7 bases). V lost 6 bases and J 4 bases, leaving 17 bases between the germline ends. Germline assignment: CDR1 SGHDT and CDR2 YYEEEE. The CDR3 runs to 14 residues. CDR3 nucleotide sequence: TGTGCCAGCACCCCATGGGGGGGCAATTACGAGCAGTACTTC. This encodes CASTPWGGNYEQYF.

This clonotype was found many times. The rearrangement uses TRBV5-1 and TRBJ2-7; D might be TRBD1 (6 bases). This CDR3 contains 13 residues. Per the germline V gene, CDR1 is SGHRS and CDR2 is YFSETQ. V lost 4 bases and J 6 bases, leaving 14 bases between the germline ends. DNA for the CDR3: TGCGCCAGCAGCCCCAAACAGGGTCGCGAGCAGTACTTC. Protein: CASSPKQGREQYF.

This clonotype was observed many times. At one of its ends the junction is not consistent with the germline gene, which may arise from a read error. This chain uses TRBV6-1 with TRBJ2-2; D remains unclear. The germline V gene encodes CDR1 MNHNS and CDR2 SASEGT. The CDR3 contains 13 residues. The CDR3 protein is CASSEAKTGELFF. The CDR3 DNA is TGTGCCAGCAGTGAAGCGAAGACCGGGGAGCTGTTTTTT.

There are many counts of this clonotype. The V call is TRBV29-1, the J call TRBJ2-1; D is unresolved. V lost 3 bases and J lost 4, with 4 bases in between. This CDR3 region has 11 residues. CDR1 and CDR2 from the germline V gene are SQVTM and ANQGSEA. Written as DNA, the CDR3 is TGCAGCGTTGACAGGTACAATGAGCAGTTCTTC. Its protein is CSVDRYNEQFF.